What follows are 18 T cell receptor beta chains derived from one specimen sequenced in a study of CXCR3-negative and CXCR3-positive naive CD8 T cells. Study outcomes and limitations: CXCR3-positive naive cells carried more hydrophobic TRB CDR3s than CXCR3-negative ones.

No antigen has been identified for these receptors. The authors prepared UMI-labeled TRB cDNA libraries by 5' RACE. One entry per CDR3 protein, without DNA, is what TCRdb gives after re-calling the 5' RACE reads. The table lists under 150,000 distinct CDR3 sequences. Sequenced sample: naive CXCR3+ CD8+ T cells from blood. The subset is: CD45RO-CCR7+CD27+CD95- naive CD8+ T cells expressing CXCR3 (TNR3+). The source of these receptors is a human donor in good health. Some clones in this sample may be carry-over from other donors' samples.

The chain employs TRBV6-5 and TRBJ2-5; TCRdb's D call of TRBD1 is untestable without DNA. This CDR3 spans 17 amino acids. The germline V gene encodes CDR1 MNHEY and CDR2 SVGAGI. The CDR3 is CASSYSVFSRVKETQYF.

The chain uses TRBV29-1 and TRBJ1-1. Per the germline V gene, CDR1 is SQVTM and CDR2 is ANQGSEA. CDR3 size: 11 residues. This CDR3 reads CSAWVNTEAFF.

The J gene is TRBJ1-5, the V gene TRBV29-1; the D call from TCRdb, TRBD1, cannot be confirmed without DNA. CDR1 and CDR2 from the germline V gene are SQVTM and ANQGSEA. This CDR3 comprises 15 residues. The chain's CDR3 is CSVQDRAGINQPQHF.

The chain links TRBV28 to TRBJ2-6. The CDR3 has 15 residues. Germline-derived CDR1 and CDR2 are MDHEN and SYDVKM. This CDR3 is CASSFSGSGANVLTF. The full variable domain, with the rest looked up from reference TRBV28 and TRBJ2-6, is DVKVTQSSRYLVKRTGEKVFLECVQDMDHENMFWYRQDPGLGLRLIYFSYDVKMKEKGDIPEGYSVSREKKERFSLILESASTNQTSMYLCASSFSGSGANVLTFGAGSRLTVL.

The CDR3 loop reads CSVGLRDRAYYEQYF. The chain is built from TRBV29-1 and TRBJ2-7; lacking DNA, the TRBD1 call made by TCRdb goes unchecked. Germline CDR1 reads SQVTM; CDR2 reads ANQGSEA. The CDR3 is made up of 15 amino acids.

The CDR3 region is CASSFGTDGGDTQYF. The chain links TRBV27 to TRBJ2-3; the D gene TCRdb calls, TRBD1, cannot be checked with no DNA. This CDR3 comprises 15 residues. Germline-derived CDR1 and CDR2 are MNHEY and SMNVEV (reference sequence).

The CDR3 sequence: CASRAMWPVDSPLHF. The chain combines TRBV14 with TRBJ1-6. CDR1 and CDR2 from the germline V gene are SGHDN and FVKESK. The CDR3 is 15 amino acids.

The chain carries TRBV3-1 and TRBJ2-7. Germline V lookup: CDR1 LGHDT, CDR2 YNNKEL (reference sequence). The CDR3 has 14 amino acids. CDR3 protein: CASSQALIPYEQYF.

The J gene is TRBJ1-2, the V gene TRBV19. The CDR3 runs 12 residues. Germline CDR1 and CDR2: LNHDA and SQIVND (reference sequence). This chain's CDR3 is CATEDSRVGYTF. Drawing the rest from reference TRBV19 and TRBJ1-2, the complete variable domain is DGGITQSPKYLFRKEGQNVTLSCEQNLNHDAMYWYRQDPGQGLRLIYYSQIVNDFQKGDIAEGYSVSREKKESFPLTVTSAQKNPTAFYLCATEDSRVGYTFGSGTRLTVV.

The rearrangement joins TRBV7-9 to TRBJ1-1; TCRdb picks TRBD1, but there is no DNA to check that call. Per the germline V gene, CDR1 is SEHNR and CDR2 is FQNEAQ (reference sequence). The CDR3 totals 12 residues. This CDR3 is CASSGGAPEAFF.

The chain couples TRBV5-1 to TRBJ2-7; TCRdb returns TRBD2, unconfirmable since there is no DNA. The CDR3 covers 15 residues. Germline CDR1 is SGHRS and CDR2 is YFSETQ. CDR3 protein: CASSLEIAGDYEQYF.

The chain carries TRBV28 and TRBJ2-5; with no DNA, the TCRdb D assignment of TRBD1 cannot be verified. The CDR3 has 14 amino acids. In germline, CDR1 is MDHEN, CDR2 SYDVKM. CDR3 residues: CATRDSTFQETQYF.

The gene calls are TRBV18 and TRBJ2-1. The CDR3 consists of 15 residues. Germline V gives CDR1 KGHSH, CDR2 LQKENI. CDR3 amino acids: CASSPQRIDYNEQFF.

This sequence joins TRBV28 and TRBJ2-3; the D call of TRBD2 rests on TCRdb alone, since no DNA is present to check it. Germline loops: CDR1 MDHEN, CDR2 SYDVKM. There are 16 residues in the CDR3. The CDR3 here is CATNRRGGGHTDTQYF. Combining the CDR3 with reference TRBV28 and TRBJ2-3 gives the whole variable domain DVKVTQSSRYLVKRTGEKVFLECVQDMDHENMFWYRQDPGLGLRLIYFSYDVKMKEKGDIPEGYSVSREKKERFSLILESASTNQTSMYLCATNRRGGGHTDTQYFGPGTRLTVL.

This rearrangement joins TRBV7-9 to TRBJ2-5; as DNA is missing, the TRBD1 call by TCRdb cannot be tested. Per germline, CDR1 SEHNR and CDR2 FQNEAQ (reference sequence). CDR3 size: 17 residues. CDR3 in amino acids: CASATGGRNLLQETQYF.

V usage is TRBV20-1 and J usage is TRBJ2-1; TCRdb indicates TRBD1, and absent DNA this call remains unverified. The CDR3 loop spans 13 amino acids. Germline V CDR1 and CDR2: DFQATT, SNEGSKA (reference sequence). The CDR3 loop reads CRPGTSSYNEQFF.

The chain combines TRBV29-1 with TRBJ2-5; TCRdb designates TRBD2, a call that cannot be tested without DNA. There are 17 residues in the CDR3. Germline values: CDR1 SQVTM, CDR2 ANQGSEA. CDR3 sequence reads: CSVEDASGGRVEETQYF. The entire variable domain, with the rest obtained from reference TRBV29-1 and TRBJ2-5, is as follows: SAVISQKPSRDICQRGTSLTIQCQVDSQVTMMFWYRQQPGQSLTLIATANQGSEATYESGFVIDKFPISRPNLTFSTLTVSNMSPEDSSIYLCSVEDASGGRVEETQYFGPGTRLLVL.

The V and J genes are TRBV28 and TRBJ2-1; the TCRdb D gene call, TRBD2, has no DNA to confirm it. The CDR3 covers 15 residues. CDR1 and CDR2 from the germline V gene are MDHEN and SYDVKM. The CDR3: CASSVLAGLYNEQFF. Looking up the rest from reference TRBV28 and TRBJ2-1 gives the full variable domain: DVKVTQSSRYLVKRTGEKVFLECVQDMDHENMFWYRQDPGLGLRLIYFSYDVKMKEKGDIPEGYSVSREKKERFSLILESASTNQTSMYLCASSVLAGLYNEQFFGPGTRLTVL.